The text below deals with one T cell receptor beta chain. Repertoires were generated with immunoSEQ multiplex PCR, while TCRdb's copy carries only in-frame clones and drops some. The top ten hold 5.8% of the sample, which has 13,000 or so clones, approximately 86% seen once. This entry is derived from a study of chemoradiotherapy in HPV16-positive cancers. The CDR3 consists of 16 residues. CDR1 SGDLS and CDR2 YYNGEE come from the germline V gene. Trimming took 3 bases from V and 1 from J; bases not matched to a gene: 3. The sample here was blood, taken from a patient who underwent chemoradiotherapy. The genes are TRBV9 and TRBJ2-3, with TRBD2 matching 12 bases. This TCR came from a human donor with HPV-associated anogenital cancer. The DNA for the CDR3 is TGTGCCAGCAGCGGGCGACTAGCGGGGGGCACAGATACGCAGTATTTT. This codes for CASSGRLAGGTDTQYF.